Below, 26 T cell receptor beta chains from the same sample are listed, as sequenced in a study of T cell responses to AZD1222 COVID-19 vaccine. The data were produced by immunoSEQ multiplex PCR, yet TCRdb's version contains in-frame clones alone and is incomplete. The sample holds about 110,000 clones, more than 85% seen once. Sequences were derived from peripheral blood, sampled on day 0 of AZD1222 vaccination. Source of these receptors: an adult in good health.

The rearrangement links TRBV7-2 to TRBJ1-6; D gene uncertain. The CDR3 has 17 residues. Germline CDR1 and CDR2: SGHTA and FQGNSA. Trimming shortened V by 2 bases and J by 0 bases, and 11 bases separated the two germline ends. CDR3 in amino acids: CASSLITVSSYNSPLHF. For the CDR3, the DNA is TGTGCCAGCAGCTTAATAACGGTTAGCTCCTATAATTCACCCCTCCACTTT.

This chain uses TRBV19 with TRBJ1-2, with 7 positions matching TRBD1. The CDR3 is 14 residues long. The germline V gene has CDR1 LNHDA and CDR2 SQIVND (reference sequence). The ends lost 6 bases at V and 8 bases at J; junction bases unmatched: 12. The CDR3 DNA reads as TGTGCCAGTAGCGGGACAGCAACTACGGGGGGCTACACCTTC. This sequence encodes CASSGTATTGGYTF.

CDR3 loop: CASSLTGVTSTDTQYF. As DNA, the CDR3 is TGTGCCAGCAGTTTAACAGGGGTTACTAGCACAGATACGCAGTATTTT. This chain connects TRBV27 to TRBJ2-3, with 7 positions matching TRBD1. CDR3 size: 16 residues. CDR1 and CDR2 from the germline V gene are MNHEY and SMNVEV (reference sequence). V lost 2 bases and J lost 0; bases outside the gene matches: 5.

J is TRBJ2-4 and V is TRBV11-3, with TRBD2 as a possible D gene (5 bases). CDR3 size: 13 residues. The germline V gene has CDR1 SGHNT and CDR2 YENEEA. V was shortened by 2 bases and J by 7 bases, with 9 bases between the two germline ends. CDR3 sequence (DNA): TGTGCCAGCAGCTTAATCGCGGGTAACATTCAGTACTTC. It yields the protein CASSLIAGNIQYF.

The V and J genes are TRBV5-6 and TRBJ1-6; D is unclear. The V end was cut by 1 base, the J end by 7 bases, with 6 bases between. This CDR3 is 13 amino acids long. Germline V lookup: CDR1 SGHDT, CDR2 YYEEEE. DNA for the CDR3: TGTGCCAGCAGCTTGCCGGGAAATTCACCCCTCCACTTT. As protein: CASSLPGNSPLHF.

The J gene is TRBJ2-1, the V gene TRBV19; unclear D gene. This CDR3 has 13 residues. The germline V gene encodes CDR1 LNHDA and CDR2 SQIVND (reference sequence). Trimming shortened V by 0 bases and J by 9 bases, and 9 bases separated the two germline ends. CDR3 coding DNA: TGTGCCAGTAGTATAGAACGAAAAGGTGAGCAGTTCTTC. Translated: CASSIERKGEQFF.

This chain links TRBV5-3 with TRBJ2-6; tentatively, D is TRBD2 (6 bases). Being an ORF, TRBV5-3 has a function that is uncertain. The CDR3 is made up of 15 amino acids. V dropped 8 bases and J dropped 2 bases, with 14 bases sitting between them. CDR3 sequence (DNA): TGTGCCAGTAAAGCCTTAGCGGCTGGGGCCAACGTCCTGACTTTC. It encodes CASKALAAGANVLTF.

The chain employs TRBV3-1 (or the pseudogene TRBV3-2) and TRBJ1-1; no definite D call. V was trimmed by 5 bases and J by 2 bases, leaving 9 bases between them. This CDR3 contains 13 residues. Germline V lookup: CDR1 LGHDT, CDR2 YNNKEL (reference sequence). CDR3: CASSATANTEAFF. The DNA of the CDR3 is TGTGCCAGCAGCGCTACCGCTAACACTGAAGCTTTCTTT.

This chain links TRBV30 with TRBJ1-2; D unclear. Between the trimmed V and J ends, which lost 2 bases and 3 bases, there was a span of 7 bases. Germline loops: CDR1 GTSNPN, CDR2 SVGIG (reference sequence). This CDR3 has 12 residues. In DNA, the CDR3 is TGTGCCTGGAGTCCGGTCGACTATGGCTACACCTTC. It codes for CAWSPVDYGYTF.

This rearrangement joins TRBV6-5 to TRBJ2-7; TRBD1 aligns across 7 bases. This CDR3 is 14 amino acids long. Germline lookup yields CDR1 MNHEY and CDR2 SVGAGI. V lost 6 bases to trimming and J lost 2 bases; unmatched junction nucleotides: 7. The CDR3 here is CASRPGDSPYEQYF. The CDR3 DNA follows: TGTGCCAGCAGACCAGGGGACAGCCCCTACGAGCAGTACTTC.

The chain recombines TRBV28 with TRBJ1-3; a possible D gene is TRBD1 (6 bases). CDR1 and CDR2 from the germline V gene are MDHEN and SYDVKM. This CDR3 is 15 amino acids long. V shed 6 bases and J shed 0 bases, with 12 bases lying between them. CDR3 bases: TGTGCCAGCAGCCGAGGGGGATACTCTGGAAACACCATATATTTT. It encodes CASSRGGYSGNTIYF.

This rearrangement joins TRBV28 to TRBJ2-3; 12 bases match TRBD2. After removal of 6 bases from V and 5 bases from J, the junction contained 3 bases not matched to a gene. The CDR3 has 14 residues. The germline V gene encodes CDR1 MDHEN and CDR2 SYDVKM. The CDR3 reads CASSVTSGRDTQYF. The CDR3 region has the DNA TGTGCCAGCAGCGTGACTAGCGGGAGAGATACGCAGTATTTT. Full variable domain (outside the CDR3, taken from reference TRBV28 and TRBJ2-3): DVKVTQSSRYLVKRTGEKVFLECVQDMDHENMFWYRQDPGLGLRLIYFSYDVKMKEKGDIPEGYSVSREKKERFSLILESASTNQTSMYLCASSVTSGRDTQYFGPGTRLTVL.

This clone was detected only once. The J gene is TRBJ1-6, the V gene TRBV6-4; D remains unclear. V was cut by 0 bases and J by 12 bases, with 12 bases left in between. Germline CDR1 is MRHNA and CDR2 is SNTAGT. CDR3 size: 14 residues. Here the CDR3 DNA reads TGTGCCAGCAGTGACTCGATCCTAGAGGGACCCCTCCACTTT. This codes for CASSDSILEGPLHF.

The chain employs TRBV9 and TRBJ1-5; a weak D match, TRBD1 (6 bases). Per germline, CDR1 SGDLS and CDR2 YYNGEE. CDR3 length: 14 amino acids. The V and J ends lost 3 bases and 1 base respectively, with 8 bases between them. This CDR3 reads CASSAQGSNQPQHF. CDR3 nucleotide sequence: TGTGCCAGCAGCGCGCAGGGGAGCAATCAGCCCCAGCATTTT.

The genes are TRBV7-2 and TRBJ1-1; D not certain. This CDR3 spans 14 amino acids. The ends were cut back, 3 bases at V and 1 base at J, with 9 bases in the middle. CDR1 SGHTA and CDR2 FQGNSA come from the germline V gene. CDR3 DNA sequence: TGTGCCAGCAGCTTTCATAGACAGAACACTGAAGCTTTCTTT. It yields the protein CASSFHRQNTEAFF.

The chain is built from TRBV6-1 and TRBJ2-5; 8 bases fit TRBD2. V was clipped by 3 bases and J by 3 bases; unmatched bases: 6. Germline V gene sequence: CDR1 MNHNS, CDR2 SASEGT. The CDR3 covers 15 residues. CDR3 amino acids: CASSEVTSGKETQYF. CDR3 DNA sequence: TGTGCCAGCAGTGAGGTAACTAGCGGAAAAGAGACCCAGTACTTC.

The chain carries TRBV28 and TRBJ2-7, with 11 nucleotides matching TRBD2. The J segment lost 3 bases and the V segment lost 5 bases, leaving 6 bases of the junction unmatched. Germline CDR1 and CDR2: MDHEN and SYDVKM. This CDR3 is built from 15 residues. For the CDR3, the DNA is TGTGCCAGCAGTCTAGCGGGAGGAATCGACTACGAGCAGTACTTC. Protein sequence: CASSLAGGIDYEQYF.

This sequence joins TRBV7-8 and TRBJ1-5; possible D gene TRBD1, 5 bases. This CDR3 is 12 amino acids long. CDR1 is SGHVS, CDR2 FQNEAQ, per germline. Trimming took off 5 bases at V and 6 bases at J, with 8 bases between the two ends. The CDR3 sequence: CASSPGAQPQHF. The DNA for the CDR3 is TGTGCCAGCAGCCCCGGGGCTCAGCCCCAGCATTTT. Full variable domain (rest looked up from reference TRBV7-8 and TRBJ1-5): GAGVSQSPRYKVAKRGQDVALRCDPISGHVSLFWYQQALGQGPEFLTYFQNEAQLDKSGLPSDRFFAERPEGSVSTLKIQRTQQEDSAVYLCASSPGAQPQHFGDGTRLSIL.

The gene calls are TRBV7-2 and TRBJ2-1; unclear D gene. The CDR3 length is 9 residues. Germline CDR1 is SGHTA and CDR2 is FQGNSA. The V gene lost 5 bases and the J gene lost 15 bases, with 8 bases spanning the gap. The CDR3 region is CASSPPRFF. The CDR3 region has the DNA TGTGCCAGCAGCCCTCCCCGGTTCTTC.

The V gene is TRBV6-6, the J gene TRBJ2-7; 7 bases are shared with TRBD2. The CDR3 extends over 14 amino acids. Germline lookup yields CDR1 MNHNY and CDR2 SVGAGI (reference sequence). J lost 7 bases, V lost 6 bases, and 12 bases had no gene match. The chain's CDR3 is CASSPLADRGEQYF. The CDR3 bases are TGTGCCAGCAGCCCCCTAGCGGACCGGGGAGAGCAGTACTTC.

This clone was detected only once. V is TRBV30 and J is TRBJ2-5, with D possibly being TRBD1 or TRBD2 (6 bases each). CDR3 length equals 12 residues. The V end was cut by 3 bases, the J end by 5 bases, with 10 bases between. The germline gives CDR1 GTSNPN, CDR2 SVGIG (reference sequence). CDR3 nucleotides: TGTGCCTGGAGCGGGGGCCGGGAGACCCAGTACTTC. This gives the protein CAWSGGRETQYF.

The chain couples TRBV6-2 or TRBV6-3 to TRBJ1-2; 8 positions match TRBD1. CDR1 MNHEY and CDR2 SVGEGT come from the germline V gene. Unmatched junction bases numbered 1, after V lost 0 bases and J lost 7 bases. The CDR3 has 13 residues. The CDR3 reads CASSYSTGVGYTF. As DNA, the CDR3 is TGTGCCAGCAGTTACTCGACAGGGGTTGGCTACACCTTC.

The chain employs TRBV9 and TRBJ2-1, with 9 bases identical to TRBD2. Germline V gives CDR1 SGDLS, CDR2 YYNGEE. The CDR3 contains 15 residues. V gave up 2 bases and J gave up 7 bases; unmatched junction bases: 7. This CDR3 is CASSVRLAGWNEQFF. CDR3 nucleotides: TGTGCCAGCAGCGTTAGGCTAGCGGGATGGAATGAGCAGTTCTTC.

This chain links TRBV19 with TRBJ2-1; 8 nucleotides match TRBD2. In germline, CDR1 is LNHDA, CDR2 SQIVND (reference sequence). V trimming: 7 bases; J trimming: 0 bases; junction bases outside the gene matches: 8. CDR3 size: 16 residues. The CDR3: CASNPSGQPSYNEQFF. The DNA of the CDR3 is TGTGCCAGTAACCCTAGCGGGCAACCCTCCTACAATGAGCAGTTCTTC. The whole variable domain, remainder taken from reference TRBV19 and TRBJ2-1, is DGGITQSPKYLFRKEGQNVTLSCEQNLNHDAMYWYRQDPGQGLRLIYYSQIVNDFQKGDIAEGYSVSREKKESFPLTVTSAQKNPTAFYLCASNPSGQPSYNEQFFGPGTRLTVL.

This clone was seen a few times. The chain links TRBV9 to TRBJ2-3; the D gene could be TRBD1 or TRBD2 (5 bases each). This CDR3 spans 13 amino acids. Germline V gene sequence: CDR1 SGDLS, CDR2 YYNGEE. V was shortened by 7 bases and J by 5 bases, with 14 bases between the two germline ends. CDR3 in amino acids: CASGGVSGDTQYF. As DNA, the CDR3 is TGTGCCAGCGGGGGAGTATCAGGAGATACGCAGTATTTT. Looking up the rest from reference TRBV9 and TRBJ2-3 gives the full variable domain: DSGVTQTPKHLITATGQRVTLRCSPRSGDLSVYWYQQSLDQGLQFLIQYYNGEERAKGNILERFSAQQFPDLHSELNLSSLELGDSALYFCASGGVSGDTQYFGPGTRLTVL.

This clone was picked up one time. CDR3 sequence reads: CASSLTRDYPYEQYF. Here the CDR3 DNA reads TGTGCCAGCAGCCTAACTCGGGACTACCCCTACGAGCAGTACTTC. The rearrangement links TRBV27 to TRBJ2-7; 7 bases are shared with TRBD2. J gave up 2 bases and V 6 bases, and 10 bases lay outside the gene matches. Germline V gene data show CDR1 as MNHEY and CDR2 as SMNVEV (reference sequence). The CDR3 loop spans 15 amino acids.